The 8 T cell receptor beta chains given below trace back to one sample, sequenced in a study of blood T cells in healthy people across ages. A second about 6 to 12 cycle PCR used barcoded and J-beta primers. TCRdb re-derived calls from the 5' RACE reads in MiXCR, one entry per CDR3 protein. The sample lists hundreds of thousands of distinct CDR3 sequences, approximately 50% seen once, with 30% to 40% in the top ten. Sequencing was carried out using blood. The receptors come from a woman aged 60 to 75 in good health.

This chain uses TRBV7-2 with TRBJ2-1; D may be TRBD2 (5 bases). CDR1 is SGHTA, CDR2 FQGNSA, per germline. This CDR3 region has 13 residues. Deletions cut 3 bases from V and 6 bases from J, with 9 bases between. CDR3 nucleotides: TGTGCCAGCAGCTTCCAGGAGGCCAATGAGCAGTTCTTC. Protein sequence: CASSFQEANEQFF.

The chain carries TRBV12-3 or TRBV12-4 and TRBJ2-5, with TRBD1 matching 12 bases. CDR3 length: 13 amino acids. V lost 7 bases to trimming and J lost 11 bases; unmatched junction nucleotides: 8. The CDR3 sequence: CASKGQGAWEQYF. In DNA form, the CDR3 reads TGTGCCAGCAAGGGACAGGGGGCTTGGGAGCAGTACTTC.

The J gene is TRBJ2-2, the V gene TRBV29-1; perhaps TRBD2 as D (6 bases). Germline V gives CDR1 SQVTM, CDR2 ANQGSEA. This CDR3 has 14 residues. V was cut by 4 bases and J by 7 bases, with 16 bases left in between. CDR3: CSVAVGGMGGELFF. CDR3 in DNA: TGCAGCGTTGCAGTTGGCGGGATGGGCGGGGAGCTGTTTTTT.

This clonotype was counted between two and nine times. The rearrangement links TRBV4-3 to TRBJ2-1; D uncertain. From germline, CDR1 is LGHNA and CDR2 YSLEER. This CDR3 region has 17 residues. V lost 0 bases, J lost 2 bases, and 14 bases lay in between. The CDR3 loop reads CASSQDPRALPYNEQFF. The CDR3, as DNA: TGCGCCAGCAGCCAAGATCCCAGAGCGTTACCCTACAATGAGCAGTTCTTC.

The J gene is TRBJ2-5, the V gene TRBV20-1, with 7 nucleotides matching TRBD1. Germline values: CDR1 DFQATT, CDR2 SNEGSKA (reference sequence). Trimming at V came to 2 bases and at J to 4 bases, leaving 4 bases not matched to a gene. CDR3 length equals 13 residues. The CDR3 DNA is TGCAGTGCTAGATTCAGGGGGACAGAGACCCAGTACTTC. This sequence encodes CSARFRGTETQYF.

J is TRBJ2-7 and V is TRBV9; the D is unclear. The CDR3 runs to 14 residues. Germline CDR1 SGDLS, CDR2 YYNGEE. V gave up 0 bases and J gave up 2 bases, with 9 bases separating them. CDR3 nucleotide sequence: TGTGCCAGCAGCGTAGAAGGTTCGACCTACGAGCAGTACTTC. It specifies CASSVEGSTYEQYF.

CDR3 in DNA: TGTGCCAGCAGCTTGGGACAGGGGCTGTCAGATACGCAGTATTTT. Translated, it gives CASSLGQGLSDTQYF. The chain uses TRBV7-3 and TRBJ2-3, with 10 nucleotides matching TRBD1. CDR3 length: 15 amino acids. CDR1 is SGHTA and CDR2 is FQGTGA in the germline V gene. V was pared by 3 bases and J by 4 bases, with 4 bases of the junction left unmatched.

The rearrangement uses TRBV5-1 and TRBJ2-5; the match to TRBD2 covers 15 bases. V lost 7 bases to trimming and J lost 0 bases; unmatched junction nucleotides: 1. The CDR3 runs 15 residues. Germline CDR1 is SGHRS and CDR2 is YFSETQ. The CDR3 here is CASGTSGGYQETQYF. The CDR3 region has the DNA TGCGCCAGCGGGACTAGCGGGGGGTACCAAGAGACCCAGTACTTC.